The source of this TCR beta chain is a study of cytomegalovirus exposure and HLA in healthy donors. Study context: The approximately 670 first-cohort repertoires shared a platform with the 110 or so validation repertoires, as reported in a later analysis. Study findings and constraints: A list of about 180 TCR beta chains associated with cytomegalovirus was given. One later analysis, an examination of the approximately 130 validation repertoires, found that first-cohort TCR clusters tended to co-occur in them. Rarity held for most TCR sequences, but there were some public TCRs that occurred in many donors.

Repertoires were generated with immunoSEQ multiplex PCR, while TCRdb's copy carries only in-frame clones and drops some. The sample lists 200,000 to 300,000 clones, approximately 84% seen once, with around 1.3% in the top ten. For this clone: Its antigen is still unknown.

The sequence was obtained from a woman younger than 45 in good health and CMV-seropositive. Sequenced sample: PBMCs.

The chain's CDR3 is CAWSVPGFGNTIYF. The CDR3 bases are TGTGCCTGGAGTGTACCCGGGTTTGGAAACACCATATATTTT. The chain is built from TRBV30 and TRBJ1-3; D ambiguous. Germline V gene sequence: CDR1 GTSNPN, CDR2 SVGIG (reference sequence). The CDR3 covers 14 residues. Trimming removed 0 bases from V and 3 bases from J, with 9 bases in between.